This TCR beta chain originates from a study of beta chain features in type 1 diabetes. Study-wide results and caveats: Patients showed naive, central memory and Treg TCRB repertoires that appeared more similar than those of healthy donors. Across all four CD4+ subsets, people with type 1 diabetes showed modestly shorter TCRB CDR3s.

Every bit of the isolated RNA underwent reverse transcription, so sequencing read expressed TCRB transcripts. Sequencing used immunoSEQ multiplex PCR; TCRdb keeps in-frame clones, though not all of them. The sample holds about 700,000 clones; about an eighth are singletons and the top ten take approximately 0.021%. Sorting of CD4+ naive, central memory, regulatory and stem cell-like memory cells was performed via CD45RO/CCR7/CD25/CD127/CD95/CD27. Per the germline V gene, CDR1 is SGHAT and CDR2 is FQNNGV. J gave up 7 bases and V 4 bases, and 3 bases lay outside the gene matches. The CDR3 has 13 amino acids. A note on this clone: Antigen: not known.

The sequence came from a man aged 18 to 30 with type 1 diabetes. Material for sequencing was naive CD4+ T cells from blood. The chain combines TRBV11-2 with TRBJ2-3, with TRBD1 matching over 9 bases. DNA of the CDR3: TGTGCCAGCAGCTCCGGGACAGGGAATACGCAGTATTTT. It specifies CASSSGTGNTQYF. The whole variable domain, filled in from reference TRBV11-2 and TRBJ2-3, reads EAGVAQSPRYKIIEKRQSVAFWCNPISGHATLYWYQQILGQGPKLLIQFQNNGVVDDSQLPKDRFSAERLKGVDSTLKIQPAKLEDSAVYLCASSSGTGNTQYFGPGTRLTVL.